These 6 T cell receptor beta chains came from one sample sequenced in a study of shared clonotypes between healthy human individuals. The repertoire was sequenced with immunoSEQ multiplex PCR; TCRdb's copy has only in-frame clones and lacks some. Among about 100,000 clones listed, less than 50% were seen once. Sequenced: PBMCs. The origin of the receptors is a woman aged 35 to 49 in good health. Some clones in this sample may be carry-over from other donors' samples.

This clone was detected ten times or more. The chain uses TRBV30 and TRBJ1-1; tentative D call: TRBD1 (6 bases). Germline V CDR1 and CDR2: GTSNPN, SVGIG (reference sequence). The CDR3 runs to 11 residues. V was clipped by 1 base and J by 7 bases, with 7 bases between them. The CDR3 nucleotides read TGTGCCTGGAGTGAACAGGGTGAAGCTTTCTTT. Its translation is CAWSEQGEAFF.

With regard to this clone: Only one base separates this from a far larger clonotype, so it likely reflects a read error. The same CDR3 also results from other DNA sequences found in this sample. CDR3 coding DNA: TGTGCCACCAGCAGGGGGGGCGGGTCCTACGAGCAGTACTTC. Encoded protein: CATSRGGGSYEQYF. The V call is TRBV15, the J call TRBJ2-7; D may be TRBD1 or TRBD2 (6 bases each). This CDR3 is built from 14 residues. Trimming took off 3 bases at V and 1 base at J, with 10 bases between the two ends. The germline V gene has CDR1 LNHNV and CDR2 YYDKDF (reference sequence).

The gene calls are TRBV5-3 and TRBJ2-7; 7 bases are shared with TRBD1. Being an ORF, TRBV5-3 has a function that is uncertain. This CDR3 spans 16 amino acids. J gave up 2 bases and V 0 bases, and 8 bases lay outside the gene matches. The CDR3 here is CARSLEPTGCPYEQYF. The CDR3 bases are TGTGCCAGAAGCTTGGAACCGACAGGGTGCCCCTACGAGCAGTACTTC.

This clone was recorded at least ten times. This rearrangement joins TRBV27 to TRBJ2-2; no reliable D call. Per the germline V gene, CDR1 is MNHEY and CDR2 is SMNVEV (reference sequence). Trimming left V 7 bases short and J 4 bases short, with 10 bases between. CDR3 length: 13 amino acids. This CDR3 reads CASMPWGTGELFF. CDR3 bases: TGTGCCAGCATGCCCTGGGGCACCGGGGAGCTGTTTTTT.

The chain recombines TRBV28 with TRBJ1-1, with TRBD1 identical over 8 bases. CDR1 and CDR2 from the germline V gene are MDHEN and SYDVKM. This CDR3 contains 15 residues. V gave up 5 bases and J gave up 0 bases; unmatched junction bases: 5. Written as DNA, the CDR3 is TGTGCCAGCAGTCCGGGACAGGCGTTGAACACTGAAGCTTTCTTT. It translates to CASSPGQALNTEAFF.

This rearrangement joins TRBV7-3 to TRBJ2-1; D may be TRBD1 (6 bases). The V end lost 7 bases, the J end lost 8 bases, and 21 bases lay between the germline ends. The germline V gene encodes CDR1 SGHTA and CDR2 FQGTGA. CDR3 length equals 15 residues. The CDR3 region has the DNA TGTGCCAGCAAGACAGGACAAGCCGGAGCGGATGAGCAGTTCTTC. Protein product: CASKTGQAGADEQFF.